A selection of T cell receptor beta chains follows, all from one sample in a study of blood T cell repertoires in COVID-19. Profiled with immunoSEQ multiplex PCR; TCRdb holds only in-frame clones, not every one. The sample lists under 200,000 clones; around four fifths were seen once. Source material: peripheral blood. These receptors were obtained from a man between 65 and 85 years old who had recovered from COVID-19. Each CDR3 is given with its conserved first and last residue. The D gene is left open where the match is weak. Size tells how often a clone was seen (once, few, many) or the class of an expanded clone, and some rows leave it out.

CASRTLGGGFSNQPQHF	TGTGCCAGCAGAACATTGGGGGGGGGATTTAGCAATCAGCCCCAGCATTTT	-	-	TRBV28	TRBJ1-5	17
CSDTDINNEQFF	TGCAGCGACACGGACATAAACAATGAGCAGTTCTTC	-	-	TRBV29-1	TRBJ2-1	12
CASSSQDQNTEAFF	TGCGCCAGCAGCTCCCAGGATCAGAACACTGAAGCTTTCTTT	-	-	TRBV5-1	TRBJ1-1	14
CASREREISSTDTQYF	TGCGCCAGCAGAGAGCGGGAGATATCTAGCACAGATACGCAGTATTTT	TRBD2	-	TRBV5-1	TRBJ2-3	16
CASSLGMTGSETQYF	TGTGCCAGCAGCTTGGGAATGACAGGGAGTGAGACCCAGTACTTC	TRBD1	few	TRBV5-8	TRBJ2-5	15
CASSIWAKRRIDTQYF	TGTGCCAGTAGTATTTGGGCCAAGCGGCGGATTGATACGCAGTATTTT	-	-	TRBV19	TRBJ2-3	16
CASSQQGVANEKLFF	TGCGCCAGCAGTCAACAGGGGGTTGCTAATGAAAAACTGTTTTTT	TRBD1	-	TRBV10-2	TRBJ1-4	15
CASSAPRREVYEQYF	TGTGCCAGCAGCGCCCCTAGGCGGGAGGTTTACGAGCAGTACTTC	TRBD2	-	TRBV11-3	TRBJ2-7	15
CSARGHNEQFF	TGCAGTGCTAGAGGGCACAATGAGCAGTTCTTC	-	-	TRBV20-1	TRBJ2-1	11
CASSQGRLAGGIYNEQFF	TGTGCCAGCAGCCAAGGAAGACTAGCGGGAGGGATCTACAATGAGCAGTTCTTC	TRBD2	once	TRBV14	TRBJ2-1	18
CASTSGRAPGELFF	TGTGCCAGCACTAGCGGGAGGGCCCCCGGGGAGCTGTTTTTT	TRBD2	once	TRBV2	TRBJ2-2	14
CASSLEPIGETQYF	TGTGCCAGCAGCTTGGAGCCCATCGGGGAGACCCAGTACTTC	-	-	TRBV11-1	TRBJ2-5	14
CASSLAEVASGNTDTQYF	TGCGCCAGCAGCTTGGCCGAGGTGGCTAGCGGCAACACAGATACGCAGTATTTT	TRBD2	-	TRBV5-1	TRBJ2-3	18
CASSFDSSYTGELFF	TGTGCCAGCAGTTTCGACAGTTCTTACACCGGGGAGCTGTTTTTT	-	-	TRBV6-5	TRBJ2-2	15
CASSQEPGQDSYEQYF	TGCGCCAGCAGCCAAGAGCCGGGACAGGACTCCTACGAGCAGTACTTC	TRBD1	-	TRBV4-1	TRBJ2-7	16
CASSIAGAAYNEQFF	TGTGCCAGTAGTATAGCGGGAGCTGCCTACAATGAGCAGTTCTTC	-	few	TRBV19	TRBJ2-1	15
CASSLGAVAHYEQYF	TGTGCCAGCAGCTTAGGGGCCGTGGCCCACTACGAGCAGTACTTC	-	-	TRBV5-4	TRBJ2-7	15
CASSRTSIYEQYF	TGTGCCAGCAGCCGGACTAGCATCTACGAGCAGTACTTC	TRBD2	-	TRBV7-2	TRBJ2-7	13
CASSLPGAYEQYF	TGTGCCAGCAGCCTCCCCGGGGCCTACGAGCAGTACTTC	-	-	TRBV28	TRBJ2-7	13
CASNARGLGNQPQHF	TGTGCCAGTAACGCCAGGGGTCTGGGCAATCAGCCCCAGCATTTT	-	-	TRBV19	TRBJ1-5	15
CASSWSSGANVLTF	TGTGCCAGCAGCTGGAGCTCTGGGGCCAACGTCCTGACTTTC	-	-	TRBV6-2/TRBV6-3	TRBJ2-6	14
CASSLSPTGLVFF	TGTGCCAGCAGCTTATCGCCAACAGGGTTGGTGTTTTTT	-	-	TRBV11-2	TRBJ1-4	13
CASSVGTGPNTEAFF	TGCGCCAGCAGTGTGGGGACAGGGCCGAACACTGAAGCTTTCTTT	TRBD1	-	TRBV10-2	TRBJ1-1	15
CASSSEVTGPQYF	TGTGCCAGCAGCTCAGAAGTGACAGGGCCGCAGTACTTC	TRBD1	-	TRBV7-9	TRBJ2-7	13
CATSQDRGGNQPQHF	TGTGCCACCAGCCAGGACAGGGGAGGCAATCAGCCCCAGCATTTT	TRBD1	once	TRBV15	TRBJ1-5	15
CASSPGLAGGSSYNEQFF	TGTGCCAGCAGCCCGGGGCTAGCGGGAGGGAGCTCCTACAATGAGCAGTTCTTC	TRBD2	-	TRBV7-9	TRBJ2-1	18
CASSQKASGQPSYEQYF	TGCGCCAGCAGCCAAAAGGCTAGCGGGCAGCCCTCCTACGAGCAGTACTTC	TRBD2	-	TRBV4-1	TRBJ2-7	17
CASSEAPTGSSPLHF	TGTGCCAGCAGTGAAGCCCCGACAGGGTCATCACCCCTCCACTTT	TRBD1	-	TRBV6-1	TRBJ1-6	15
CASSEAGTYEQYF	TGTGCCAGCAGTGAAGCGGGCACCTACGAGCAGTACTTC	-	-	TRBV6-1	TRBJ2-7	13
CASSLELGEQYF	TGTGCCAGCAGTTTGGAGTTAGGCGAGCAGTACTTC	-	once	TRBV28	TRBJ2-7	12
CASSEGPGRRGYTF	TGTGCCAGCTCGGAGGGACCAGGGAGGAGGGGCTACACCTTC	-	-	TRBV18	TRBJ1-2	14
CASSVGPSSGNTIYF	TGTGCCAGCAGCGTTGGGCCCTCCTCTGGAAACACCATATATTTT	-	-	TRBV9	TRBJ1-3	15
CASSLAGYSTGQFF	TGTGCCAGCAGTCTAGCGGGTTACTCGACCGGGCAGTTCTTC	TRBD2	-	TRBV7-2	TRBJ2-1	14
CARKTETHSYNEQFF	TGTGCCAGAAAGACAGAGACTCACTCCTACAATGAGCAGTTCTTC	-	-	TRBV6-5	TRBJ2-1	15
CAWSRTVSTDTQYF	TGTGCCTGGAGCCGGACAGTGAGCACAGATACGCAGTATTTT	-	many	TRBV30	TRBJ2-3	14
CASSLLSGRPNEQFF	TGTGCCAGCAGCTTACTTAGCGGGAGGCCCAATGAGCAGTTCTTC	TRBD2	-	TRBV7-2	TRBJ2-1	15
CASSPLQGVGETQYF	TGTGCCAGCTCACCACTTCAGGGGGTTGGAGAGACCCAGTACTTC	TRBD1	-	TRBV18	TRBJ2-5	15
CASSNRQSNTEAFF	TGTGCCAGCAGTAATAGACAGTCGAACACTGAAGCTTTCTTT	-	-	TRBV6-5	TRBJ1-1	14
CASNPLAGRRNEQFF	TGTGCCAGTAACCCGCTAGCGGGAAGACGCAATGAGCAGTTCTTC	TRBD2	-	TRBV19	TRBJ2-1	15
CASSDAGEQYF	TGTGCCAGCAGCGACGCAGGGGAGCAGTACTTC	-	-	TRBV2	TRBJ2-7	11
CASSFRLANSYEQYF	TGTGCCAGCAGTTTCCGTTTGGCCAATTCCTACGAGCAGTACTTC	-	-	TRBV6-6	TRBJ2-7	15
CASSPSGSYEQFF	TGTGCCAGCTCGCCTAGCGGGAGCTATGAGCAGTTCTTC	TRBD2	once	TRBV18	TRBJ2-1	13
CASSQLDEQYF	TGTGCCAGCAGCCAACTTGACGAGCAGTACTTC	-	-	TRBV4-2	TRBJ2-7	11
CASSSGQGNEKLFF	TGTGCCAGCAGTTCCGGACAGGGGAATGAAAAACTGTTTTTT	TRBD1	-	TRBV28	TRBJ1-4	14
CASSLGTGADYEQYF	TGTGCCAGCAGCCTCGGGACAGGTGCCGACTACGAGCAGTACTTC	TRBD1	-	TRBV5-8	TRBJ2-7	15
CASSVVLGGTGELFF	TGTGCCAGCAGCGTAGTTCTCGGCGGCACCGGGGAGCTGTTTTTT	-	-	TRBV9	TRBJ2-2	15
CAISESGDFYEQYF	TGTGCCATCAGTGAGTCGGGAGACTTCTACGAGCAGTACTTC	-	-	TRBV10-3	TRBJ2-7	14
CASSPSPGTSGRGNNEQFF	TGTGCCAGCAGCCCCAGTCCCGGGACTAGCGGGAGGGGTAACAATGAGCAGTTCTTC	TRBD2	-	TRBV7-2	TRBJ2-1	19
CASSQDRVISNQPQHF	TGTGCCAGCAGCCAAGATCGGGTCATTAGCAATCAGCCCCAGCATTTT	-	once	TRBV3-1/TRBV3-2	TRBJ1-5	16
CASSVLNTDTQYF	TGTGCCAGCAGTGTATTAAACACAGATACGCAGTATTTT	-	-	TRBV2	TRBJ2-3	13
CASSARDFNEKLFF	TGTGCCAGTAGTGCCCGGGATTTTAATGAAAAACTGTTTTTT	-	once	TRBV19	TRBJ1-4	14
CASSLGLAGADTQYF	TGTGCCAGCAGCTTGGGGCTAGCGGGAGCAGATACGCAGTATTTT	TRBD2	-	TRBV5-8	TRBJ2-3	15
CASSPSNYQPQHF	TGTGCCAGCAGCCCAAGCAACTATCAGCCCCAGCATTTT	-	once	TRBV6-1	TRBJ1-5	13